This TCR beta chain was obtained from a study of blood T cell repertoires in COVID-19. Study information: The United States, Italy and Spain supplied acute and convalescent COVID-19 samples. PBMCs, B-cell-depleted T cells, or T cells provided the cDNA or gDNA that made up the material.

Original methodology: Amplifying reference gene primers gave estimates of nucleated cell counts. Sequencing used immunoSEQ multiplex PCR; TCRdb keeps in-frame clones, though not all of them. Clone size and the V and J calls come from that table; the DNA yielded D and trimming. Of 300,000 to 400,000 clones listed, more than 70% are singletons. Germline-derived CDR1 and CDR2 are SNHLY and FYNNEI. The ends lost 6 bases at V and 0 bases at J; junction bases unmatched: 13. CDR3 length equals 17 residues. Seattle's enrolled individuals joined amid active infection and were then monitored longitudinally. The receptor comes from a woman aged 25 to 39 with COVID-19, enrolled during active disease. The chain links TRBV2 to TRBJ1-1; 7 nucleotides align to TRBD1. Sequencing was carried out using peripheral blood. The CDR3 protein is CASRFQGRGGLNTEAFF. The CDR3 DNA follows: TGTGCCAGCAGGTTCCAGGGACGAGGGGGCCTGAACACTGAAGCTTTCTTT.